These 2 T cell receptor beta chains share one sample of origin, sequenced in a study of beta chain features in type 1 diabetes. Study-level points and caveats: Shorter TCRB CDR3s, moderately but significantly so, were found in Type 1 diabetes patients in all four CD4+ subsets.

No antigen has been identified for these receptors. Isolated RNA was reverse transcribed in full, so expressed TCRB transcripts were sequenced. Assay used: immunoSEQ multiplex PCR; TCRdb lists only in-frame clones, some missing. The sample holds some 360,000 clones, 9.5% to 10% seen once. Sequencing was carried out using central memory CD4+ T cells from blood. These receptors were collected from a man aged 30 to 45 with type 1 diabetes.

The V gene is TRBV28, the J gene TRBJ1-5; D remains ambiguous. The V gene lost 3 bases and the J gene lost 4 bases, with 10 bases spanning the gap. The CDR3 is 14 amino acids. Germline lookup yields CDR1 MDHEN and CDR2 SYDVKM. CDR3 nucleotide sequence: TGTGCCAGCAGTTTGGTGGCAGCGAATCAGCCCCAGCATTTT. Protein product: CASSLVAANQPQHF. Full variable domain (rest looked up from reference TRBV28 and TRBJ1-5): DVKVTQSSRYLVKRTGEKVFLECVQDMDHENMFWYRQDPGLGLRLIYFSYDVKMKEKGDIPEGYSVSREKKERFSLILESASTNQTSMYLCASSLVAANQPQHFGDGTRLSIL.

There are a few counts of this clone. V is TRBV11-2 and J is TRBJ2-3; 7 positions agree with TRBD2. CDR3 length: 18 residues. Germline V gives CDR1 SGHAT, CDR2 FQNNGV. V lost 0 bases to trimming and J lost 4 bases; unmatched junction nucleotides: 13. CDR3 sequence (DNA): TGTGCCAGCAGCTTAGAGATGGGCGGACTAGGTGTCGCAGATACGCAGTATTTT. This sequence encodes CASSLEMGGLGVADTQYF.